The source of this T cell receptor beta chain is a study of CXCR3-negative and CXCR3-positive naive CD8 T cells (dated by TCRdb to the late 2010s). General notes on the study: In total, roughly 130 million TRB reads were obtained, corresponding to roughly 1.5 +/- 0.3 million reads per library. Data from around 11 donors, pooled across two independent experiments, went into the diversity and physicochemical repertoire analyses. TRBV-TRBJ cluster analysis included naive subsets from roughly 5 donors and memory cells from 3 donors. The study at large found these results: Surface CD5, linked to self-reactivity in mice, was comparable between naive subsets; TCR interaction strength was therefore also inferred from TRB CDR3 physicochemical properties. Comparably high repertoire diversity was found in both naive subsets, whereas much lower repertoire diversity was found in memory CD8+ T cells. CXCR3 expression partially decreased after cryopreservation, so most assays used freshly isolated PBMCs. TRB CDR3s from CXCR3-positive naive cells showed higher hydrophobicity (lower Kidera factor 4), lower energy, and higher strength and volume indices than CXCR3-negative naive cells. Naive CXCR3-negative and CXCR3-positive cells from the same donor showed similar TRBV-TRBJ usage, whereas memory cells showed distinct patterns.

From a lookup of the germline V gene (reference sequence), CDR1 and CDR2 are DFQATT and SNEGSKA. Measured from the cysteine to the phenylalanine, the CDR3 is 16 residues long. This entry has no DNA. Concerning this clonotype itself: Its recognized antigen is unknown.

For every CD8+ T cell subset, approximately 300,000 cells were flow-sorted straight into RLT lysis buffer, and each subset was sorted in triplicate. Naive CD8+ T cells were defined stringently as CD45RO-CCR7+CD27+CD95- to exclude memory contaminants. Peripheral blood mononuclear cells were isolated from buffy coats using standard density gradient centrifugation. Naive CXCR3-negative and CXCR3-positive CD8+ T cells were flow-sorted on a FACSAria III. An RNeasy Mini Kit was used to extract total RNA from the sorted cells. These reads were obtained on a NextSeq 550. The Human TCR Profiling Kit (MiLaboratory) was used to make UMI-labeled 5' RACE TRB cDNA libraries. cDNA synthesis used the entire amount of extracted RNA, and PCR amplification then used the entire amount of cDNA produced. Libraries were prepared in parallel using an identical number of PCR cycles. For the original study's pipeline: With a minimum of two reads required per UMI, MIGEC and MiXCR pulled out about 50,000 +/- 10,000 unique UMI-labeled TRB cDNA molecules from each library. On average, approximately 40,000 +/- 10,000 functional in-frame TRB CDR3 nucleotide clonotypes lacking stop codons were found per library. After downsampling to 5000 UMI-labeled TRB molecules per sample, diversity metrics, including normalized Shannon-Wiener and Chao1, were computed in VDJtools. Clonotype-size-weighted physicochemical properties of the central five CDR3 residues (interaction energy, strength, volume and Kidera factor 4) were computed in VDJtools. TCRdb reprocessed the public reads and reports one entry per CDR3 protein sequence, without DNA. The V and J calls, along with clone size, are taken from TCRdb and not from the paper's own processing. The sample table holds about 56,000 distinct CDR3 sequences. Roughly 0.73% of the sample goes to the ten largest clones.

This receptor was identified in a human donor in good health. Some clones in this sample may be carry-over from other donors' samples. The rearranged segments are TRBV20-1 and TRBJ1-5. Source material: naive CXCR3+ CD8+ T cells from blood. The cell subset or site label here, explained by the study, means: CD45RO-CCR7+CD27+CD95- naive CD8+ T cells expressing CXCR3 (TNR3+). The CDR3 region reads CSARVYGHQRDQPQHF.